The entry that follows covers one TCR beta chain sequence. Its antigen remains unknown. TCR beta from blood CD8+ and CD4+ T cells was sequenced. Negative isolation yielded CD4+ and CD8+ T cells, and FACS enriched TEMRA cells. RNA totalling roughly 0.45 to 1 ug underwent reverse transcription with random hexamers. A multiplex approach, immunoSEQ multiplex PCR, amplified TCR beta CDR3 across 54 Vbeta and 13 Jbeta. TCRdb re-called the immunoSEQ multiplex PCR reads through MiXCR, storing one row per CDR3 protein. The profile shows more than 120,000 distinct CDR3 sequences, around 94% of them singletons. These data belong to a study of CD8 T cells in Susac syndrome. Findings of the study overall: The study acknowledged a relatively small number of individuals in its TCR sequencing and HLA analysis.

V was clipped by 7 bases and J by 0 bases, with 6 bases between them. Per germline, CDR1 ENHRY and CDR2 SYGVKD. The CDR3 contains 12 residues. This TCR was recovered from a human donor in good health. The V call is TRBV10-3, the J call TRBJ1-2; no reliable D call. The sequenced material came from CD4+ T cells from PBMCs. CDR3 DNA: TGTGCCATCAAGGGCTCTAACTATGGCTACACCTTC. Translated: CAIKGSNYGYTF.